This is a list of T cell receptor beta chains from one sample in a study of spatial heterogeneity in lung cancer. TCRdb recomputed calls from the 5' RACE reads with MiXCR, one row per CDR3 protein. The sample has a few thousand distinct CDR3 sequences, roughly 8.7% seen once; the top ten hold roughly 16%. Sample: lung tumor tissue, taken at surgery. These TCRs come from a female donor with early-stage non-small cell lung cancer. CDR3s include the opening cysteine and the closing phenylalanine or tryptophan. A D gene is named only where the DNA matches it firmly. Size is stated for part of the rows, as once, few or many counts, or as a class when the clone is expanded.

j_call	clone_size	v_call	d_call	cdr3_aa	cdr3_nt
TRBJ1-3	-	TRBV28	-	CATEPWAGNTIYF	TGTGCCACCGAGCCTTGGGCTGGAAACACCATATATTTT
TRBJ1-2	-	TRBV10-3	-	CAITSDGYGYTF	TGTGCCATCACTTCGGACGGCTATGGCTACACCTTC
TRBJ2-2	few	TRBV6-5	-	CASRPRLDPGELFF	TGTGCCAGCAGACCCCGACTAGATCCCGGGGAGCTGTTTTTT
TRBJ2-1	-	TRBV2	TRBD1	CASSVGTDYNEQFF	TGTGCCAGCAGTGTCGGGACAGACTACAATGAGCAGTTCTTC
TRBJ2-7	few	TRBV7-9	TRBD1	CASSLANRGTYEQYF	TGTGCCAGCAGCTTAGCTAACAGGGGAACCTACGAGCAGTACTTC
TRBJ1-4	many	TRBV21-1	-	CASNPGMETSNEKLFF	TGTGCCAGCAACCCGGGAATGGAAACGTCTAATGAAAAACTGTTTTTT
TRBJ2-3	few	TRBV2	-	CASSAPGEVGDTQYF	TGTGCCAGCAGTGCCCCGGGGGAAGTAGGAGATACGCAGTATTTT
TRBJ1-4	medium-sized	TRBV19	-	CASSWRHNEKLFF	TGTGCCAGTAGTTGGAGGCATAATGAAAAACTGTTTTTT
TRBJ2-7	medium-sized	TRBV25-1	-	CASSGRDGPYEQYF	TGTGCCAGCAGTGGCCGGGACGGTCCCTACGAGCAGTACTTC
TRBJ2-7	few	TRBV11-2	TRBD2	CASSIRLAGYEQYF	TGTGCCAGCAGCATCCGACTAGCGGGGTACGAGCAGTACTTC
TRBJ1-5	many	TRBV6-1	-	CASSELGGQGDQPQHF	TGTGCCAGCAGTGAATTGGGTGGGCAGGGCGATCAGCCCCAGCATTTT
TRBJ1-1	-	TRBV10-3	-	CAISGGLTEAFF	TGTGCCATCAGTGGGGGTCTCACTGAAGCTTTCTTT
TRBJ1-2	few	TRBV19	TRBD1	CASSRGQGRDGYTF	TGTGCCAGTAGTAGGGGACAGGGAAGAGATGGCTACACCTTC
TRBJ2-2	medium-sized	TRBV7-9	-	CASSPQGQRRELFF	TGTGCCAGCAGCCCCCAGGGGCAACGCAGGGAGCTGTTTTTT
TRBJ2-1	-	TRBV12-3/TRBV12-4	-	CASSPGQYNEQFF	TGTGCCAGCAGTCCTGGACAGTACAATGAGCAGTTCTTC
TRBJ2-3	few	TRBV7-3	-	CASSSKGTRTDTQYF	TGTGCCAGCAGCTCTAAGGGGACCCGCACAGATACGCAGTATTTT
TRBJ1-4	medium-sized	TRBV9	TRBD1	CASSLPTGGNEKLFF	TGTGCCAGCAGCTTACCGACAGGGGGAAATGAAAAACTGTTTTTT
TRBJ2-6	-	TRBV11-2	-	CASSLGPAGANVLTF	TGTGCCAGCAGCTTGGGACCCGCTGGGGCCAACGTCCTGACTTTC
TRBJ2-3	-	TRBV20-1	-	CSASTVGTDTQYF	TGCAGTGCCTCTACTGTGGGCACAGATACGCAGTATTTT
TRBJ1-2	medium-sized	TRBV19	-	CASSRLAGVIGYTF	TGTGCCAGTAGTAGGTTGGCAGGGGTTATTGGCTACACCTTC
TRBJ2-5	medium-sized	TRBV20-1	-	CSARVVRRETQYF	TGCAGTGCTAGAGTGGTCAGGAGAGAGACCCAGTACTTC
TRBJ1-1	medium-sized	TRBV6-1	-	CASSEVWGAREAFF	TGTGCCAGCAGTGAAGTCTGGGGGGCTAGGGAAGCTTTCTTT
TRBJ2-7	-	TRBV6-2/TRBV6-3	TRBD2	CASSEGLAETYEQYF	TGTGCCAGCAGCGAAGGACTAGCGGAGACCTACGAGCAGTACTTC
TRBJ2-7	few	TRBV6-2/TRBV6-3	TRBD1	CASSWAGGEQYF	TGTGCCAGCAGTTGGGCAGGGGGCGAGCAGTACTTC
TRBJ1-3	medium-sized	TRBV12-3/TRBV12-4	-	CASSFGGNTIYF	TGTGCCAGCAGTTTCGGGGGAAACACCATATATTTT
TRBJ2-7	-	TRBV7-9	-	CASSPPGQVSYEQYF	TGTGCCAGCAGCCCACCCGGGCAGGTCAGTTACGAGCAGTACTTC
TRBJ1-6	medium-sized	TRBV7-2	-	CASSSNRNSPLHF	TGTGCCAGCAGCTCCAACAGGAATTCACCCCTCCACTTT
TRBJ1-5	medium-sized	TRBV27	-	CASSSGLHQPQHF	TGTGCCAGCAGCTCGGGACTACATCAGCCCCAGCATTTT
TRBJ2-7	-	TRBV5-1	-	CASSTTGPPYEQYF	TGCGCCAGCAGCACTACAGGGCCCCCCTACGAGCAGTACTTC
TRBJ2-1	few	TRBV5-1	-	CASSLDLQQSYNEQFF	TGCGCCAGCAGCTTGGATCTTCAACAGTCCTACAATGAGCAGTTCTTC